A single sample gave rise to the 27 T cell receptor beta chains below, sequenced in a study of blood T cell repertoires in COVID-19. Produced via immunoSEQ multiplex PCR; TCRdb's table is partial and in-frame only. The data contain roughly 120,000 clones, around nine tenths of them seen just once; the ten biggest clones take up roughly 2%. Sequenced input: peripheral blood. Every receptor here comes from a human donor with active COVID-19. The donor label of this sample is uncertain.

The gene calls are TRBV10-3 and TRBJ2-5; D gene ambiguous. CDR3 size: 11 residues. V was pared by 3 bases and J by 6 bases, with 5 bases between. Germline V gene lookup returns CDR1 ENHRY and CDR2 SYGVKD. The CDR3 sequence: CAISDWQTQYF. The CDR3 DNA reads TGTGCCATCAGTGATTGGCAGACCCAGTACTTC.

The chain couples TRBV6-5 to TRBJ2-5, with 9 positions matching TRBD1. V was pared by 6 bases and J by 5 bases, with 10 bases of the junction left unmatched. This CDR3 is 15 amino acids long. CDR1 is MNHEY, CDR2 SVGAGI, per germline. The CDR3 reads CASRRPGQGGETQYF. The CDR3 bases are TGTGCCAGCAGGCGCCCGGGACAGGGTGGCGAGACCCAGTACTTC.

The V gene is TRBV14, the J gene TRBJ1-2, with 7 bases matching TRBD1. The V gene end was trimmed by 2 bases and the J gene end by 4 bases; junction bases not matched to a gene: 7. CDR3 length equals 15 residues. Germline values: CDR1 SGHDN, CDR2 FVKESK. As DNA, the CDR3 is TGTGCCAGCAGCCAATACAGGGGATTTACCTATGGCTACACCTTC. This sequence encodes CASSQYRGFTYGYTF.

The J gene is TRBJ2-3, the V gene TRBV29-1, with D possibly being TRBD2 (5 bases). The CDR3 is made up of 12 amino acids. The germline V gene has CDR1 SQVTM and CDR2 ANQGSEA. V lost 4 bases to trimming and J lost 8 bases, with 13 bases between them. The DNA of the CDR3 is TGCAGCGTTGGAACCCTAGAGGGTACGCAGTATTTT. It encodes CSVGTLEGTQYF.

The chain employs TRBV6-5 and TRBJ1-5; no firm D call. The CDR3 is 15 residues long. V was shortened by 2 bases and J by 0 bases, with 8 bases between the two germline ends. Looked up from germline, CDR1 is MNHEY and CDR2 is SVGAGI. The CDR3 spells CASSYGQVSNQPQHF. CDR3 nucleotides: TGTGCCAGCAGTTACGGGCAGGTTAGCAATCAGCCCCAGCATTTT.

The chain uses TRBV6-2 or TRBV6-3 and TRBJ2-1; 13 bases fit TRBD2. Unmatched junction bases numbered 10, after V lost 6 bases and J lost 5 bases. The CDR3 has 17 amino acids. Per germline, CDR1 MNHEY and CDR2 SVGEGT. CDR3 nucleotides: TGTGCCAGCAGACCTAGGACTAGCGGGGGACCTCACAATGAGCAGTTCTTC. This codes for CASRPRTSGGPHNEQFF.

Points on this clone: Compared with germline, one end of the junction differs, possibly owing to a read error. This CDR3 reads CASSPHPGTSGGPTYNEQFF. CDR3 nucleotide sequence: TGTGCTAGCAGCCCCCACCCCGGGACTAGCGGGGGCCCTACCTACAATGAGCAGTTCTTC. The chain combines TRBV7-7 with TRBJ2-1, with TRBD2 identical over 14 bases. Germline V gene sequence: CDR1 SSHAT, CDR2 FNYEAQ (reference sequence). This CDR3 region has 20 residues. The whole variable domain, remainder taken from reference TRBV7-7 and TRBJ2-1, is GAGVSQSPRYKVTKRGQDVTLRCDPISSHATLYWYQQALGQGPEFLTYFNYEAQPDKSGLPSDRFSAERPEGSISTLTIQRTEQRDSAMYRCASSPHPGTSGGPTYNEQFFGPGTRLTVL.

The chain uses TRBV6-1 and TRBJ2-1; 7 bases are shared with TRBD1. The CDR3 totals 19 residues. Looked up from germline, CDR1 is MNHNS and CDR2 is SASEGT. Trimming took 2 bases from V and 0 from J; bases not matched to a gene: 13. The CDR3 coding sequence is TGTGCCAGCAGTGAATGGGGATTGACAGGGAAAAGCTCCTACAATGAGCAGTTCTTC. It yields the protein CASSEWGLTGKSSYNEQFF.

The gene calls are TRBV7-8 and TRBJ2-1; TRBD1 matches 9 bases. The CDR3 sequence is 16 residues long. Germline CDR1 SGHVS, CDR2 FQNEAQ. Trimming cost V 7 bases and J 5 bases; bases outside gene matches: 12. The CDR3 protein is CASTTNPGQGHNEQFF. Here the CDR3 DNA reads TGTGCCAGCACTACCAACCCGGGACAGGGCCACAATGAGCAGTTCTTC.

This sequence joins TRBV6-5 and TRBJ1-2, with a weak D call TRBD1 (5 bases). The CDR3 has 15 residues. Trimming took 6 bases from V and 0 from J, leaving 14 bases between them. Germline CDR1 and CDR2: MNHEY and SVGAGI. CDR3 sequence: CASRIRGTSNYGYTF. The CDR3 region has the DNA TGTGCCAGCAGAATAAGGGGCACATCTAACTATGGCTACACCTTC.

The chain combines TRBV3-1 (or the pseudogene TRBV3-2) with TRBJ1-3; a possible D gene is TRBD1 (6 bases). Germline-derived CDR1 and CDR2 are LGHDT and YNNKEL (reference sequence). Trimming left V 6 bases short and J 2 bases short, with 11 bases between. The CDR3 runs 14 residues. CDR3 protein: CASRSTGPGNTIYF. In DNA, the CDR3 is TGTGCCAGCAGGTCGACAGGTCCTGGAAACACCATATATTTT.

The chain uses TRBV28 and TRBJ1-6, with TRBD1 identical over 7 bases. V lost 5 bases, J lost 9 bases, and 16 bases stayed unmatched. The CDR3 totals 17 residues. The germline gives CDR1 MDHEN, CDR2 SYDVKM. CDR3: CASSPTLGGASLSPLHF. As DNA, the CDR3 is TGTGCCAGCAGTCCCACCCTAGGGGGCGCTTCTCTTTCACCCCTCCACTTT.

The V and J genes are TRBV7-9 and TRBJ2-5; 8 bases line up with TRBD1. V lost 2 bases, J lost 2 bases, and 7 bases stayed unmatched. There are 16 residues in the CDR3. Germline loops: CDR1 SEHNR, CDR2 FQNEAQ (reference sequence). The CDR3 DNA sequence: TGTGCCAGCAGCTTAAGGGGACAGGATTTACAAGAGACCCAGTACTTC. Translated, it gives CASSLRGQDLQETQYF.

The rearrangement uses TRBV4-3 and TRBJ2-1, with 9 bases identical to TRBD2. Per the germline V gene, CDR1 is LGHNA and CDR2 is YSLEER. V trimming: 0 bases; J trimming: 4 bases; junction bases outside the gene matches: 7. CDR3 length: 17 amino acids. CDR3 sequence (DNA): TGCGCCAGCAGCCAAGAAGGCCCAGCGGGGGGTTACAATGAGCAGTTCTTC. As protein: CASSQEGPAGGYNEQFF.

The chain combines TRBV7-2 with TRBJ1-5, with D perhaps matching TRBD1 (6 bases). V gave up 0 bases and J gave up 7 bases, with 10 bases separating them. The germline V gene has CDR1 SGHTA and CDR2 FQGNSA. The CDR3 runs to 14 residues. This CDR3 is CASSLARGPQPQHF. The CDR3 coding sequence is TGTGCCAGCAGCTTAGCGCGGGGGCCACAGCCCCAGCATTTT.

This chain uses TRBV28 with TRBJ1-3; D is undetermined. This CDR3 has 13 residues. V lost 5 bases to trimming and J lost 6 bases, with 11 bases between them. Germline V gives CDR1 MDHEN, CDR2 SYDVKM. CDR3 bases: TGTGCCAGCAGTAAACAACGTGTAAACACCATATATTTT. The encoded protein is CASSKQRVNTIYF.

V is TRBV24-1 and J is TRBJ1-5, with a tentative D call TRBD1 (5 bases). V was cut by 7 bases and J by 7 bases, with 16 bases left in between. Per germline, CDR1 KGHDR and CDR2 SFDVKD. The length of the CDR3 is 14 residues. Written as DNA, the CDR3 is TGTGCCACCAGGATGGCGGGGGGGGGACAGCCCCAGCATTTT. Its translation: CATRMAGGGQPQHF.

This rearrangement joins TRBV28 to TRBJ2-7; TRBD2 agrees at 11 bases. The CDR3 is 12 amino acids. Per the germline V gene, CDR1 is MDHEN and CDR2 is SYDVKM. The J segment lost 6 bases and the V segment lost 8 bases, leaving 3 bases of the junction unmatched. The CDR3 DNA follows: TGTGCCAGCTTGCTAGCGGGGGGCGAGCAGTACTTC. As protein: CASLLAGGEQYF.

V usage is TRBV5-1 and J usage is TRBJ2-1; 8 bases match TRBD2. Germline CDR1 and CDR2: SGHRS and YFSETQ. Trimming at V came to 2 bases and at J to 8 bases, leaving 12 bases not matched to a gene. The CDR3 sequence is 16 residues long. The DNA of the CDR3 is TGCGCCAGCAGCTTCACCGCGGGGGGCCCTGGGGATGAGCAGTTCTTC. It is translated as CASSFTAGGPGDEQFF.

The chain employs TRBV7-2 and TRBJ2-1; TRBD1 aligns across 8 bases. This CDR3 contains 13 residues. The junction had 2 bases not matched to a gene; V was cut back by 0 bases and J by 10 bases. The germline CDR1 and CDR2 sequences are SGHTA and FQGNSA. The CDR3 DNA is TGTGCCAGCAGCTTAGCAGGGACAGGAGAGCAGTTCTTC. Translating gives CASSLAGTGEQFF.

V and J are TRBV19 and TRBJ1-2, with 8 bases matching TRBD1. The V gene end was trimmed by 4 bases and the J gene end by 3 bases; junction bases not matched to a gene: 13. Germline loops: CDR1 LNHDA, CDR2 SQIVND (reference sequence). The CDR3 has 17 amino acids. Here the CDR3 DNA reads TGTGCCAGTAGTACCCCGGGACAGGACCTCCTTCACTATGGCTACACCTTC. Encoded protein: CASSTPGQDLLHYGYTF.

V gene TRBV15 combines with J gene TRBJ1-1, with 8 bases fitting TRBD1. V shed 6 bases and J 3 bases; nucleotides not matched to a gene: 6. The CDR3 totals 14 residues. Germline lookup yields CDR1 LNHNV and CDR2 YYDKDF (reference sequence). The DNA for the CDR3 is TGTGCCACCAGGGACAGGGTGGGGGACACTGAAGCTTTCTTT. The encoded protein is CATRDRVGDTEAFF.

The rearrangement joins TRBV2 to TRBJ1-2; D gene ambiguous. Germline V CDR1 and CDR2: SNHLY, FYNNEI. With 8 bases removed from V and 1 base from J, the gap between germline ends came to 17 bases. The CDR3 runs 15 residues. CDR3 nucleotide sequence: TGTGCCAGCCAGCTACAGCCGGGGAATAACTATGGCTACACCTTC. This gives the protein CASQLQPGNNYGYTF.

This clone has just a few counts. This chain links TRBV19 with TRBJ1-1, with D perhaps matching TRBD1 (6 bases). Per the germline V gene, CDR1 is LNHDA and CDR2 is SQIVND (reference sequence). Deletions cut 9 bases from V and 2 bases from J, with 13 bases between. The CDR3 totals 13 residues. The CDR3 spells CASTGTINTEAFF. CDR3 DNA: TGTGCCAGCACCGGGACAATTAACACTGAAGCTTTCTTT. The whole variable domain, filled in from reference TRBV19 and TRBJ1-1, reads DGGITQSPKYLFRKEGQNVTLSCEQNLNHDAMYWYRQDPGQGLRLIYYSQIVNDFQKGDIAEGYSVSREKKESFPLTVTSAQKNPTAFYLCASTGTINTEAFFGQGTRLTVV.

The chain combines TRBV3-1 (or the pseudogene TRBV3-2) with TRBJ1-4; D uncertain. V was clipped by 0 bases and J by 9 bases, with 11 bases between them. This CDR3 comprises 14 residues. The V gene's germline CDR1 is LGHDT and CDR2 YNNKEL (reference sequence). The CDR3 here is CASSQEVATKKLFF. The CDR3 DNA reads as TGTGCCAGCAGCCAAGAAGTGGCCACAAAAAAACTGTTTTTT.

This clone was seen only a few times. The chain combines TRBV19 with TRBJ2-2; 7 positions agree with TRBD1. Germline V gives CDR1 LNHDA, CDR2 SQIVND (reference sequence). J lost 0 bases, V lost 4 bases, and 5 bases had no gene match. The CDR3 totals 16 residues. CDR3: CASSTLGTANTGELFF. The DNA for the CDR3 is TGTGCCAGTAGTACCCTTGGGACAGCGAACACCGGGGAGCTGTTTTTT.

The chain uses TRBV10-1 and TRBJ2-1; 12 bases fit TRBD2. V shed 8 bases and J 0 bases; nucleotides not matched to a gene: 14. The CDR3 consists of 19 residues. Germline V gene data show CDR1 as WNHNN and CDR2 as SYGVQD (reference sequence). CDR3 sequence: CASPRVRLAGGPSYNEQFF. In DNA, the CDR3 is TGCGCCAGCCCTCGAGTGCGGCTAGCGGGGGGGCCCTCCTACAATGAGCAGTTCTTC.